This T cell receptor beta chain stems from a study of blood T cell repertoires in COVID-19. Study-wide context: The United States, Italy and Spain provided the acute and convalescent COVID-19 samples. T cells, B-cell-depleted T cells, or PBMCs supplied cDNA or gDNA.

Authors' analysis steps: Counts of nucleated cells, estimated from reference gene primer amplification, were obtained. Data came from immunoSEQ multiplex PCR; TCRdb stores just in-frame clones and leaves some out. That table is the source of V, J and clone size, and D and trimming were worked out from the DNA. Among 150,000 to 200,000 clones, roughly 85% were seen once, and the ten largest hold about 5%. Germline values: CDR1 SEHNR, CDR2 FQNEAQ (reference sequence). Trimming removed 5 bases at V and 4 bases at J, with 18 bases between. This CDR3 spans 16 amino acids. This chain joins TRBV7-9 and TRBJ2-1; D may be TRBD2 (5 bases). The specimen was peripheral blood. The TCR sequence derives from a human donor in a cohort sampled during active COVID-19. Here the CDR3 DNA reads TGTGCCAGCAGCCCCGGCCTGGCCGGGAATTACAATGAGCAGTTCTTC. This encodes CASSPGLAGNYNEQFF.